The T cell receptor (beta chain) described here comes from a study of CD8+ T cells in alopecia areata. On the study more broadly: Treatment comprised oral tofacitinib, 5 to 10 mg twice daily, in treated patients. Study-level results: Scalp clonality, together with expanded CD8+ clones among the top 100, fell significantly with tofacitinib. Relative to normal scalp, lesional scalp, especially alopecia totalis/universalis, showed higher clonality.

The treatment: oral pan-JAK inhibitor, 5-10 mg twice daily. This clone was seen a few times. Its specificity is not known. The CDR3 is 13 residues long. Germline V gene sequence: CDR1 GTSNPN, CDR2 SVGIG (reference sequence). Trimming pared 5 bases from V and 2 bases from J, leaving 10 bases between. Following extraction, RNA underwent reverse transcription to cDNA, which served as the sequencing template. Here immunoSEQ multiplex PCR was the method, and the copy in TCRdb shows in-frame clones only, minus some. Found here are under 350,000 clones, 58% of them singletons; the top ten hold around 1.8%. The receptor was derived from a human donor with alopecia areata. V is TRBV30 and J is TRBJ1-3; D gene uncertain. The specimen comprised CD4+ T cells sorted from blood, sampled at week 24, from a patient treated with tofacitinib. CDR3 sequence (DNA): TGTGCCTGGTCCCTGCTACCTGGAAACACCATATATTTT. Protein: CAWSLLPGNTIYF.